These 29 T cell receptor beta chains were all obtained from the same sample, sequenced in a study of cytomegalovirus exposure and HLA in healthy donors. PCR was performed using 60 Vbeta and 13 Jbeta primers. Sequencing used immunoSEQ multiplex PCR; TCRdb keeps in-frame clones, though not all of them. The table has roughly 130,000 clones, 75% to 85% seen once; the top ten hold 1%. Sequenced material: PBMCs. These receptors originate from a man aged 35 to 55 in good health and CMV-seronegative.

The chain is built from TRBV10-3 and TRBJ1-2; D is possibly TRBD1 (5 bases). The CDR3 spans 15 residues. Looked up from germline, CDR1 is ENHRY and CDR2 is SYGVKD. The V end was cut by 10 bases, the J end by 3 bases, with 21 bases between. CDR3 sequence (DNA): TGTGCCACCACCCCCCAGGGTAATTCCGACTATGGCTACACCTTC. Translating it yields CATTPQGNSDYGYTF.

V gene TRBV6-1 combines with J gene TRBJ1-5; the D is unclear. Germline lookup yields CDR1 MNHNS and CDR2 SASEGT. The ends were cut back, 7 bases at V and 0 bases at J, with 13 bases in the middle. The CDR3 runs 15 residues. CDR3 in amino acids: CASTMSGFSNQPQHF. The CDR3 DNA reads as TGTGCCAGCACAATGTCAGGATTTAGCAATCAGCCCCAGCATTTT.

Concerning this clone: The same CDR3 is also encoded by other DNA sequences in this sample. This chain uses TRBV6-1 with TRBJ2-7; tentative D call: TRBD1 (6 bases). CDR1 is MNHNS, CDR2 SASEGT, per germline. The CDR3 runs 14 residues. With 4 bases removed from V and 0 bases from J, the gap between germline ends came to 10 bases. The CDR3 DNA reads TGTGCCAGCAGTGGAAGGGGGAGCTCCTACGAGCAGTACTTC. Amino acids: CASSGRGSSYEQYF.

The chain is built from TRBV5-4 and TRBJ2-3; perhaps TRBD1 as D (5 bases). Trimming removed 2 bases at V and 0 bases at J, with 16 bases between. Germline-derived CDR1 and CDR2 are SGHNT and YYREEE (reference sequence). CDR3 length: 17 amino acids. The CDR3 reads CASSFTDSKWSTDTQYF. CDR3 nucleotide sequence: TGTGCCAGCAGCTTCACCGACAGTAAATGGAGCACAGATACGCAGTATTTT.

The chain uses TRBV11-2 and TRBJ2-2, with D unclear. Deletions cut 2 bases from V and 0 bases from J, with 10 bases between. Germline assignment: CDR1 SGHAT and CDR2 FQNNGV. The CDR3 runs 16 residues. This chain's CDR3 is CASSLQVTANTGELFF. The CDR3 DNA sequence: TGTGCCAGCAGCTTACAGGTTACCGCGAACACCGGGGAGCTGTTTTTT.

A word on this clone: The sample holds other DNA sequences that translate to the same CDR3. V is TRBV5-1 and J is TRBJ2-3, with D perhaps TRBD2 (5 bases). The CDR3 is 13 amino acids. V was shortened by 0 bases and J by 3 bases, with 5 bases between the two germline ends. Germline lookup yields CDR1 SGHRS and CDR2 YFSETQ. The CDR3 sequence is CASSLAGTDTQYF. The CDR3 nucleotides are TGCGCCAGCAGCTTGGCGGGGACAGATACGCAGTATTTT.

The chain joins TRBV28 to TRBJ2-5, with 13 bases matching TRBD2. Per germline, CDR1 MDHEN and CDR2 SYDVKM. The CDR3 covers 16 residues. V shed 6 bases, J shed 3 bases, and the junction held 7 bases outside the gene matches. Written as DNA, the CDR3 is TGTGCCAGCAGAACAAAGGGACTAGCGGGAAAAGAGACCCAGTACTTC. Translation gives CASRTKGLAGKETQYF.

Worth noting for this clone: Since the CDR3 does not end with the conserved phenylalanine or tryptophan, this likely comes from a read error. The chain couples TRBV11-2 to TRBJ2-3, with D possibly TRBD2 on 6 matching bases. In germline, CDR1 is SGHAT, CDR2 FQNNGV. The CDR3 length is 19 residues. The CDR3 nucleotides read TGTGCCAGCAGCATAGATCCCCCTGGGCGGGACGCAAGCACAGATACGCAGTATGTT. This gives the protein CASSIDPPGRDASTDTQYV.

The chain uses TRBV6-1 and TRBJ2-3; 8 bases map to TRBD2. The CDR3 is 15 amino acids. V gave up 6 bases and J gave up 6 bases; unmatched junction bases: 11. Germline V gene lookup returns CDR1 MNHNS and CDR2 SASEGT. The CDR3 region has the DNA TGTGCCAGCAGCGAATGGAGCGGGAGCGGGGATACGCAGTATTTT. Amino acids: CASSEWSGSGDTQYF.

J is TRBJ2-4 and V is TRBV28, with 8 bases aligning to TRBD1. The V segment lost 2 bases and the J segment 0 bases; nucleotides outside the gene matches: 15. Germline CDR1 is MDHEN and CDR2 is SYDVKM. The CDR3 runs to 20 residues. DNA for the CDR3: TGTGCCAGCAGTTTACCAAGACCGGGACAGGTAACCCTAGCCAAAAACATTCAGTACTTC. Its protein is CASSLPRPGQVTLAKNIQYF.

The chain uses TRBV29-1 and TRBJ2-1; tentative D call: TRBD1 (6 bases). Germline CDR1 reads SQVTM; CDR2 reads ANQGSEA. This CDR3 comprises 12 residues. V lost 4 bases and J 7 bases, leaving 11 bases between the germline ends. The CDR3, as DNA: TGCAGCGTTGGGACCCAGGGGAATGAGCAGTTCTTC. Translation: CSVGTQGNEQFF.

V gene TRBV7-9 combines with J gene TRBJ2-3, with 8 bases aligning to TRBD1. From germline, CDR1 is SEHNR and CDR2 FQNEAQ (reference sequence). Losses at the gene ends were 5 bases for V and 1 base for J; bases not matched to a gene: 8. The CDR3 loop spans 16 amino acids. The CDR3 loop reads CASSNAQGAGTDTQYF. The DNA for the CDR3 is TGTGCCAGCAGCAACGCCCAGGGGGCCGGCACAGATACGCAGTATTTT. Supplemented by reference TRBV7-9 and TRBJ2-3, the full variable domain reads DTGVSQNPRHKITKRGQNVTFRCDPISEHNRLYWYRQTLGQGPEFLTYFQNEAQLEKSRLLSDRFSAERPKGSFSTLEIQRTEQGDSAMYLCASSNAQGAGTDTQYFGPGTRLTVL.

The chain combines TRBV29-1 with TRBJ1-1; D ambiguous. The CDR3 extends over 13 amino acids. Germline CDR1 is SQVTM and CDR2 is ANQGSEA. Between the trimmed V and J ends, which lost 6 bases and 6 bases, there was a span of 17 bases. The CDR3 loop is CSVPPIRGAEAFF. CDR3 nucleotide sequence: TGCAGCGTCCCCCCAATTCGGGGAGCTGAAGCTTTCTTT. Filled out from reference TRBV29-1 and TRBJ1-1, the complete variable domain reads SAVISQKPSRDICQRGTSLTIQCQVDSQVTMMFWYRQQPGQSLTLIATANQGSEATYESGFVIDKFPISRPNLTFSTLTVSNMSPEDSSIYLCSVPPIRGAEAFFGQGTRLTVV.

The CDR3 DNA is TGTGCCAGCCGACAGGGGCGAGCTGGGGCCAACGTCCTGACTTTC. Protein sequence: CASRQGRAGANVLTF. The V call is TRBV6-1, the J call TRBJ2-6, with 8 bases aligning to TRBD1. The CDR3 totals 15 residues. Germline values: CDR1 MNHNS, CDR2 SASEGT. V lost 8 bases and J lost 2; bases outside the gene matches: 5.

This rearrangement joins TRBV5-5 to TRBJ2-4, with D maybe TRBD2 (5 bases). Germline V lookup: CDR1 SGHKS, CDR2 YYEKEE (reference sequence). V was shortened by 6 bases and J by 8 bases, with 18 bases between the two germline ends. The CDR3 length is 14 residues. CDR3 sequence (DNA): TGTGCCAGCATACGGGAACCCCAAGCGGACATTCAGTACTTC. Amino acids: CASIREPQADIQYF.

This clone was recorded a few times. A read error may produce the germline difference seen at one junction end. CDR3 protein: CASSEAGGPGELFF. Here the CDR3 DNA reads TGTGCCAGCAGCGAAGCAGGGGGTCCCGGGGAGCTGTTTTTT. The V gene is TRBV2, the J gene TRBJ2-2; 7 bases map to TRBD1. The germline gives CDR1 SNHLY, CDR2 FYNNEI. The CDR3 covers 14 residues. Full variable domain (rest looked up from reference TRBV2 and TRBJ2-2): EPEVTQTPSHQVTQMGQEVILRCVPISNHLYFYWYRQILGQKVEFLVSFYNNEISEKSEIFDDQFSVERPDGSNFTLKIRSTKLEDSAMYFCASSEAGGPGELFFGEGSRLTVL.

This clone has a single count. The chain has TRBV7-6 and TRBJ2-5, with 13 bases matching TRBD2. The V and J ends lost 5 bases and 4 bases, in that order; junction bases with no gene match: 10. The CDR3 has 17 residues. Germline CDR1 reads SGHVS; CDR2 reads FNYEAQ. The CDR3 loop reads CASSLRLAGGSLETQYF. The CDR3 DNA reads TGTGCCAGCAGCCTTAGACTAGCGGGGGGATCCCTAGAGACCCAGTACTTC. Using reference TRBV7-6 and TRBJ2-5 for the parts outside the CDR3, the full variable domain is GAGVSQSPRYKVTKRGQDVALRCDPISGHVSLYWYRQALGQGPEFLTYFNYEAQQDKSGLPNDRFSAERPEGSISTLTIQRTEQRDSAMYRCASSLRLAGGSLETQYFGPGTRLLVL.

As concerns this clone: Other nucleotide sequences in the sample specify the same CDR3. The chain has TRBV29-1 and TRBJ2-3, with 10 nucleotides matching TRBD2. The V gene end was trimmed by 2 bases and the J gene end by 4 bases; junction bases not matched to a gene: 9. Germline CDR1 and CDR2: SQVTM and ANQGSEA. This CDR3 has 16 residues. As DNA, the CDR3 is TGCAGCGTTGAAATGTTAGCGGGAGGTTTGGCAGATACGCAGTATTTT. Translated, it gives CSVEMLAGGLADTQYF.

V is TRBV15 and J is TRBJ2-1; 11 positions match TRBD2. This CDR3 spans 18 amino acids. V lost 0 bases, J lost 8 bases, and 12 bases stayed unmatched. Germline CDR1 reads LNHNV; CDR2 reads YYDKDF (reference sequence). CDR3 in DNA: TGTGCCACCAGCAGAGATCTAGTTGTAGCGGGAGGGCTCGATGAGCAGTTCTTC. This codes for CATSRDLVVAGGLDEQFF. The whole variable domain, filled in from reference TRBV15 and TRBJ2-1, reads DAMVIQNPRYQVTQFGKPVTLSCSQTLNHNVMYWYQQKSSQAPKLLFHYYDKDFNNEADTPDNFQSRRPNTSFCFLDIRSPGLGDTAMYLCATSRDLVVAGGLDEQFFGPGTRLTVL.

CDR3: CASSLVGTAAEKLFF. The CDR3 region has the DNA TGCGCCAGCAGCTTGGTTGGGACAGCGGCCGAAAAACTGTTTTTT. This chain joins TRBV5-1 and TRBJ1-4, with 7 nucleotides matching TRBD1. CDR1 SGHRS and CDR2 YFSETQ come from the germline V gene. V dropped 0 bases and J dropped 8; count of bases not matched to a gene: 7. The CDR3 is made up of 15 amino acids.

The chain carries TRBV12-5 and TRBJ1-1; D gene ambiguous. The germline V gene has CDR1 LGHNT and CDR2 FRNRAP. Trimming removed 3 bases from V and 0 bases from J, with 5 bases in between. The CDR3 length is 13 residues. CDR3 DNA: TGTGCTAGTGGTTTAGAGGTGAACACTGAAGCTTTCTTT. It translates to CASGLEVNTEAFF.

This chain links TRBV18 with TRBJ2-3, with 8 bases matching TRBD2. This CDR3 comprises 15 residues. V shed 8 bases and J 5 bases; nucleotides not matched to a gene: 12. In germline, CDR1 is KGHSH, CDR2 LQKENI. The CDR3 protein is CASPPSGSEVDTQYF. Written as DNA, the CDR3 is TGTGCCAGCCCCCCCAGCGGGAGTGAAGTAGATACGCAGTATTTT.

This chain connects TRBV28 to TRBJ2-3, with D possibly being TRBD2 (6 bases). This CDR3 contains 15 residues. CDR1 and CDR2 from the germline V gene are MDHEN and SYDVKM. The V and J ends lost 6 bases and 7 bases respectively, with 20 bases between them. CDR3 sequence: CASSGLAPLLNTQYF. CDR3 DNA sequence: TGTGCCAGCAGCGGTCTAGCGCCCCTTTTAAATACGCAGTATTTT.

This rearrangement joins TRBV18 to TRBJ1-2; D is perhaps TRBD1 (5 bases). The germline V gene has CDR1 KGHSH and CDR2 LQKENI. The CDR3 has 15 residues. V shed 3 bases and J shed 0 bases, with 11 bases lying between them. CDR3 amino acids: CASSPSTEPNYGYTF. The CDR3 region has the DNA TGTGCCAGCTCACCTTCGACAGAACCTAACTATGGCTACACCTTC.

The V and J genes are TRBV27 and TRBJ2-3; D is uncertain. This CDR3 region has 15 residues. Trimming cost V 6 bases and J 2 bases, with 15 bases left between them. Germline V gene sequence: CDR1 MNHEY, CDR2 SMNVEV (reference sequence). This CDR3 reads CASSASSRNTDTQYF. The CDR3 region has the DNA TGTGCCAGCAGCGCCTCGAGCCGAAACACAGATACGCAGTATTTT.

The chain recombines TRBV10-3 with TRBJ2-5, with TRBD1 as a possible D gene (5 bases). The germline gives CDR1 ENHRY, CDR2 SYGVKD. The length of the CDR3 is 13 residues. The V end lost 10 bases, the J end lost 2 bases, and 14 bases lay between the germline ends. CDR3 DNA sequence: TGTGCCACCCACGACAGTAAACAAGAGACCCAGTACTTC. As protein: CATHDSKQETQYF.

The chain couples TRBV10-3 to TRBJ2-2; 13 nucleotides align to TRBD2. Germline V lookup: CDR1 ENHRY, CDR2 SYGVKD. V was pared by 6 bases and J by 4 bases, with 2 bases of the junction left unmatched. The CDR3 runs 15 residues. CDR3 DNA: TGTGCCATCAGGGGGACTAGCGGGATCACCGGGGAGCTGTTTTTT. Its protein is CAIRGTSGITGELFF.

This chain links TRBV5-1 with TRBJ2-7, with D maybe TRBD1 (6 bases). The CDR3 is 15 amino acids. CDR1 and CDR2 (germline): SGHRS, YFSETQ. Trimming removed 4 bases from V and 3 bases from J, with 17 bases in between. CDR3 region: CASSPQPGHIYEQYF. The CDR3 coding sequence is TGCGCCAGCAGCCCCCAACCGGGACACATCTACGAGCAGTACTTC.

The rearrangement joins TRBV27 to TRBJ2-1, with TRBD2 identical over 8 bases. With V trimmed by 5 bases and J by 10 bases, 22 bases remained unmatched. Looked up from germline, CDR1 is MNHEY and CDR2 is SMNVEV (reference sequence). This CDR3 region has 18 residues. CDR3 region: CASSQVGLRGETNNEQFF. For the CDR3, the DNA is TGTGCCAGCAGTCAGGTCGGCTTGCGGGGGGAGACCAATAACGAGCAGTTCTTC.